This T cell receptor beta chain is from a study of T cell repertoires in cytomegalovirus infection. On the study more broadly: Through public TCR beta signatures, both CMV infection and matching HLA type were indicated.

Study findings and constraints: Dominant in the ex vivo response were TCR beta clonotypes restricted by HLA-C and specific for CMV.

With regard to this clonotype: Its antigen is not identified.

This CDR3 is built from 16 residues. Trimming took 2 bases from V and 3 from J, leaving 14 bases between them. One entry per CDR3 protein results from TCRdb running MiXCR on the reads. The profile shows fewer than 950,000 distinct CDR3 sequences, roughly 33% of them singletons. The V and J genes are TRBV12-3 or TRBV12-4 and TRBJ1-5, with D possibly matching TRBD1 (5 bases). The clonotype was recovered from a human donor in good health (CMV status not recorded). Some clones in this sample may be carry-over from other donors' samples. Sequenced here: cultured CD8+ T cells from PBMCs, sampled from culture after CMV antigen stimulation. The DNA of the CDR3 is TGTGCCAGCAGTTTACGGTGGGGGGTGCCCAATCAGCCCCAGCATTTT. This gives the protein CASSLRWGVPNQPQHF.